The 15 T cell receptor beta chains below were found in one sample sequenced in a study of neurological immune-mediated disorders. MiXCR, run by TCRdb on the 5' RACE reads, gives a single entry per CDR3 protein. The sample yields about 55,000 distinct CDR3 sequences, 3% to 4.5% seen once. The sample consisted of PBMCs. The source is a man in his sixties with multiple sclerosis.

Many counts were recorded for this clonotype. V usage is TRBV4-2 and J usage is TRBJ2-2; TRBD2 is a possible D gene (6 bases). The CDR3 sequence is 15 residues long. V lost 4 bases to trimming and J lost 5 bases, with 14 bases between them. Germline V CDR1 and CDR2: LGHNA, YNFKEQ. The CDR3 is CASSPRGSGTGELFF. In nucleotides, the CDR3 is TGTGCCAGCAGCCCCCGGGGGTCAGGGACCGGGGAGCTGTTTTTT.

This clonotype was counted at least ten times. CDR3 sequence reads: CASSQVSYAETQYF. In DNA, the CDR3 is TGTGCCAGCAGCCAAGTGAGTTACGCAGAGACCCAGTACTTC. The V gene is TRBV14, the J gene TRBJ2-5; no reliable D call. The CDR3 length is 14 residues. The germline V and J ends were trimmed by 1 base and 4 bases, with 10 bases remaining between them. Germline V gene sequence: CDR1 SGHDN, CDR2 FVKESK.

For this clonotype: A much larger clone sits a single nucleotide away, making a read error possible. This rearrangement joins TRBV5-1 to TRBJ1-1, with TRBD1 matching over 8 bases. CDR1 and CDR2 (germline): SGHRS, YFSETQ. The CDR3 is 15 amino acids. V trimming: 3 bases; J trimming: 2 bases; junction bases outside the gene matches: 6. CDR3 residues: CASSYQTGENTEAFF. The CDR3 nucleotides read TGCGCCAGCAGCTACCAGACAGGGGAAAACACTGAAGCTTTCTTT. The variable domain in full, completed from reference TRBV5-1 and TRBJ1-1, reads KAGVTQTPRYLIKTRGQQVTLSCSPISGHRSVSWYQQTPGQGLQFLFEYFSETQRNKGNFPGRFSGRQFSNSRSEMNVSTLELGDSALYLCASSYQTGENTEAFFGQGTRLTVV.

This clonotype has a count of ten or more. The chain carries TRBV5-1 and TRBJ2-1; 13 nucleotides agree with TRBD2. V lost 5 bases to trimming and J lost 5 bases; unmatched junction nucleotides: 4. This CDR3 is built from 15 residues. CDR1 SGHRS and CDR2 YFSETQ come from the germline V gene. In nucleotides, the CDR3 is TGCGCCAGCAGGATGACTAGCGGGGGGAACAATGAGCAGTTCTTC. This sequence encodes CASRMTSGGNNEQFF.

This clonotype was seen ten or more times. The V call is TRBV5-1, the J call TRBJ2-7, with a tentative D call TRBD2 (5 bases). The CDR3 sequence is 14 residues long. V was shortened by 2 bases and J by 0 bases, with 9 bases between the two germline ends. Germline V gives CDR1 SGHRS, CDR2 YFSETQ. CDR3 nucleotide sequence: TGCGCCAGCAGCTTTCAGCGGAGCTCCTACGAGCAGTACTTC. This gives the protein CASSFQRSSYEQYF.

This clonotype was recorded at least ten times. The V gene is TRBV20-1, the J gene TRBJ2-1; 9 bases match TRBD2. The CDR3 runs 13 residues. V lost 4 bases to trimming and J lost 4 bases; unmatched junction nucleotides: 2. Germline V CDR1 and CDR2: DFQATT, SNEGSKA (reference sequence). The CDR3 DNA reads as TGCAGTGCTACGCTAGCGGGATACAATGAGCAGTTCTTC. As protein: CSATLAGYNEQFF.

This clonotype was found many times. This rearrangement joins TRBV7-9 to TRBJ2-3; D gene uncertain. The ends were cut back, 5 bases at V and 6 bases at J, with 12 bases in the middle. Germline assignment: CDR1 SEHNR and CDR2 FQNEAQ (reference sequence). The length of the CDR3 is 13 residues. Here the CDR3 DNA reads TGTGCCAGCAGCGGGGTCGCAATGGATACGCAGTATTTT. This gives the protein CASSGVAMDTQYF.

This clonotype was detected many times. The chain uses TRBV6-5 and TRBJ2-7; D is ambiguous. Germline CDR1 MNHEY, CDR2 SVGAGI. With 11 bases removed from V and 1 base from J, the gap between germline ends came to 15 bases. This CDR3 comprises 13 residues. The CDR3 loop reads CAAGPINSYEQYF. CDR3 DNA: TGTGCCGCCGGCCCCATTAATTCCTACGAGCAGTACTTC.

At least ten counts were recorded for this clonotype. The chain uses TRBV25-1 and TRBJ2-1, with a possible D match to TRBD2 (5 bases). The CDR3 sequence is 14 residues long. Germline values: CDR1 MGHDK, CDR2 SYGVNS. V dropped 3 bases and J dropped 8 bases, with 14 bases sitting between them. The CDR3 nucleotides read TGTGCCAGCAGTGATCCTACTAGTCGGTATGAGCAGTTCTTC. Its translation is CASSDPTSRYEQFF.

The chain combines TRBV18 with TRBJ1-4; D unclear. V gave up 7 bases and J gave up 5 bases, with 11 bases separating them. The germline gives CDR1 KGHSH, CDR2 LQKENI. The CDR3 loop spans 13 amino acids. In DNA, the CDR3 is TGTGCCAGCTGTAGGCAGGAGAATGAAAAACTGTTTTTT. It yields the protein CASCRQENEKLFF.

On this clonotype itself: This may stem from a read error, because a much larger clone lies one nucleotide away. The rearrangement links TRBV29-1 to TRBJ2-7, with a tentative D call TRBD2 (6 bases). This CDR3 is built from 11 residues. CDR1 and CDR2 (germline): SQVTM, ANQGSEA. CDR3 in amino acids: CSVLSGYEQHF. Written as DNA, the CDR3 is TGCAGCGTTTTGAGCGGGTACGAGCAGCACTTC.

CDR3 sequence reads: CATSTGRETQYF. CDR3 nucleotides: TGTGCCACCAGCACGGGGAGAGAGACCCAGTACTTC. The chain carries TRBV15 and TRBJ2-5; D is possibly TRBD2 (5 bases). The germline V gene has CDR1 LNHNV and CDR2 YYDKDF (reference sequence). Trimming cost V 4 bases and J 4 bases, with 7 bases left between them. The CDR3 spans 12 residues.

The chain has TRBV5-1 and TRBJ2-7; D gene unclear. V was cut by 3 bases and J by 0 bases, with 10 bases left in between. The CDR3 has 14 residues. Germline V gene sequence: CDR1 SGHRS, CDR2 YFSETQ. The CDR3 loop reads CASSSKASSYEQYF. Here the CDR3 DNA reads TGCGCCAGCAGCTCAAAGGCGAGCTCCTACGAGCAGTACTTC.

This clonotype was observed at least ten times. This chain uses TRBV20-1 with TRBJ1-2; D unresolved. Trimming cost V 0 bases and J 1 base, with 12 bases left between them. This CDR3 spans 15 amino acids. CDR1 and CDR2 from the germline V gene are DFQATT and SNEGSKA (reference sequence). CDR3 DNA sequence: TGCAGTGCTAGAGATCGGGGTAACGGTAACTATGGCTACACCTTC. Its protein is CSARDRGNGNYGYTF.

In this sample, this clonotype turned up many times. The chain combines TRBV15 with TRBJ1-6; D gene ambiguous. This CDR3 region has 15 residues. V gave up 3 bases and J gave up 14 bases, with 20 bases separating them. Germline loops: CDR1 LNHNV, CDR2 YYDKDF (reference sequence). The CDR3 DNA reads as TGTGCCACCAGCAGTGCGGGGATCGGGCCCGGCGCCCTCCACTTT. The encoded protein is CATSSAGIGPGALHF.